What follows describes a single T cell receptor (beta chain). Its cognate antigen is unknown. Germline CDR1 reads SQVTM; CDR2 reads ANQGSEA. V was shortened by 5 bases and J by 15 bases, with 17 bases between the two germline ends. The length of the CDR3 is 11 residues. The data are from a study of Tregs in tolerant kidney transplant recipients. Study-level background: CD4+CD25+CD127- cells came from approximately three-day belatacept mixed lymphocyte reactions, some with approximately five-day graft donor restimulation. Sorting used antibodies to exclude donor cells. Study-level findings and limits: Biological reproducibility was not directly addressed, but technical replication error appeared minimal. The small number of patients limits these findings pending further validation.

The table came from immunoSEQ multiplex PCR; TCRdb's copy has only in-frame clones and leaves some out. The sample consists of 35,000 to 50,000 clones, 95% of them appearing once. This chain joins TRBV29-1 and TRBJ2-1; a weak D match, TRBD1 (6 bases). This clonotype was sampled from a human donor in good health. The sequenced sample was Tregs from blood cultured with allogeneic cells. CDR3 residues: CSVNTGSLSFF. The CDR3 region has the DNA TGCAGCGTTAACACAGGGAGCCTCTCGTTCTTC.